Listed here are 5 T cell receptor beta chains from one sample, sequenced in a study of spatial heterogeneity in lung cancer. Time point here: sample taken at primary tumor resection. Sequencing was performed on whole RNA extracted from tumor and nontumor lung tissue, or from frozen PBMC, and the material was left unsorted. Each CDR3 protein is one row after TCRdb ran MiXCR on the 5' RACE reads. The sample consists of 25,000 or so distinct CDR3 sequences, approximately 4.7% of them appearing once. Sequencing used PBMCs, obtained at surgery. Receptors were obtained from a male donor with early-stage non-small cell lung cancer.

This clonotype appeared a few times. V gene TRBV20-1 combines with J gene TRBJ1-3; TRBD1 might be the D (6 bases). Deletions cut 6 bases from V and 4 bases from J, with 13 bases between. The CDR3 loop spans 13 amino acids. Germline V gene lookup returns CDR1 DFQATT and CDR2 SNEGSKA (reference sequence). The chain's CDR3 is CSATPGQGNTIYF. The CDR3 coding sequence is TGCAGTGCAACACCGGGACAAGGAAACACCATATATTTT.

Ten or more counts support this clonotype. CDR3 nucleotide sequence: TGCAGTGCTAGAGATTTGGAGACCCAGTACTTC. Amino acid sequence: CSARDLETQYF. The chain has TRBV20-1 and TRBJ2-5; D is undetermined. The CDR3 totals 11 residues. The germline gives CDR1 DFQATT, CDR2 SNEGSKA (reference sequence). Trimming removed 0 bases from V and 5 bases from J, with 4 bases in between.

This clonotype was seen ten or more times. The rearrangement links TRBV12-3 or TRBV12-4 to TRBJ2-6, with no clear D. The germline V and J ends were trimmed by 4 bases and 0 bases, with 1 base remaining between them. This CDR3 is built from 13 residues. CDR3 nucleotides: TGTGCCAGCAGTTACTCTGGGGCCAACGTCCTGACTTTC. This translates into CASSYSGANVLTF.

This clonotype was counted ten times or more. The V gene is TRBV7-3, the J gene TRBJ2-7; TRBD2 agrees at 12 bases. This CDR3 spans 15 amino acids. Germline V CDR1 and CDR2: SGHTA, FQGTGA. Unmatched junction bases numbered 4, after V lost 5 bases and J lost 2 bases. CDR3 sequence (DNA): TGTGCCAGCAGCCTAGCGGGAGGGCCTCCCTACGAGCAGTACTTC. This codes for CASSLAGGPPYEQYF.

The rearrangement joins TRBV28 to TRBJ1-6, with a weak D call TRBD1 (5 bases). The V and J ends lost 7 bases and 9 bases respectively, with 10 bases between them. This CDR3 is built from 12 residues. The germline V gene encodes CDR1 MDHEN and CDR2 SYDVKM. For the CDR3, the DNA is TGTGCCAGCAACGGGGGAGCTTCACCCCTCCACTTT. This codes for CASNGGASPLHF.